This T cell receptor (beta chain) was found in a study of blood T cell repertoires in COVID-19. Study-level background: PBMCs, B-cell-depleted T cells, or T cells were the source of the cDNA or gDNA that made up the material.

The V gene lost 4 bases and the J gene lost 7 bases, with 13 bases spanning the gap. Germline V CDR1 and CDR2: SNHLY, FYNNEI. This CDR3 has 14 residues. How the authors handled the data: Cell counts per sample came from amplifying reference gene primers. Generated by immunoSEQ multiplex PCR, the TCRdb table keeps only in-frame clones and is missing some. The V and J calls and the clone size are those of that table, but D and trimming were determined from the DNA. The sample contains 200,000 or so clones, around 82% of which appear only once. The participants were between roughly 18 and 100 years old and came from some 23 US areas. Participant reports of clinical history set cohort assignment.

The TCR originated in a middle-aged man who had recovered from COVID-19. The chain carries TRBV2 and TRBJ1-4, with TRBD1 as a possible D gene (5 bases). Sequencing was performed on PBMCs or T cells enriched from blood (not recorded which). The CDR3 loop reads CASSAQGVREKLFF. Here the CDR3 DNA reads TGTGCCAGCAGTGCCCAAGGGGTGCGTGAAAAACTGTTTTTT.